This T cell receptor beta chain was identified in a study of T cell responses to AZD1222 COVID-19 vaccine. Whole-study results and caveats: Spike-specific TCR breadth rose after two AZD1222 doses, and depth rose as well. Spike was spanned by vaccine-associated CD4 TCRs, which were dominant at 160-218 and 743-854.

Profiling relied on immunoSEQ multiplex PCR, and the TCRdb table lists in-frame clones only, not all of them. In the table there are under 200,000 clones, approximately 90% of which are singletons. The CDR3 is 14 amino acids. Germline V gene lookup returns CDR1 SGHTA and CDR2 FQGNSA. After removal of 2 bases from V and 7 bases from J, the junction contained 4 bases not matched to a gene. Regarding this clone: Its specificity is unknown.

The origin of this receptor is an adult in good health. The material was peripheral blood, obtained on day 0 of AZD1222 vaccination. The rearrangement uses TRBV7-2 and TRBJ2-1; 8 bases fit TRBD2. CDR3 loop: CASSLRGGVNEQFF. Written as DNA, the CDR3 is TGTGCCAGCAGCTTACGGGGGGGCGTTAATGAGCAGTTCTTC.